One and the same sample provided the 30 T cell receptor beta chains below, sequenced in a study of cytomegalovirus exposure and HLA in healthy donors. PCR employed 60 Vbeta and 13 Jbeta primers. The table came from immunoSEQ multiplex PCR; TCRdb's copy has only in-frame clones and leaves some out. The table has 90,000 or so clones, around 78% seen once. The sample taken for sequencing was PBMCs. Source of these receptors: a male donor in good health and CMV-seropositive.

V usage is TRBV7-8 and J usage is TRBJ2-5, with D maybe TRBD1 (6 bases). Germline lookup yields CDR1 SGHVS and CDR2 FQNEAQ. Deletions cut 5 bases from V and 2 bases from J, with 9 bases between. This CDR3 is built from 13 residues. The CDR3 DNA follows: TGTGCCAGCAGCCGGACAGTTCAAGAGACCCAGTACTTC. Amino acids: CASSRTVQETQYF.

The V gene is TRBV5-4, the J gene TRBJ2-5; 8 bases match TRBD2. V lost 2 bases and J lost 4; bases outside the gene matches: 4. The CDR3 loop spans 14 amino acids. In germline, CDR1 is SGHNT, CDR2 YYREEE (reference sequence). The CDR3 sequence: CASSFGLAGETQYF. In nucleotides, the CDR3 is TGTGCCAGCAGCTTTGGCCTAGCGGGAGAGACCCAGTACTTC.

Here the CDR3 reads CASSQDQRLAGTDTQYF. The CDR3 DNA is TGTGCCAGCAGCCAAGATCAGAGACTAGCGGGGACAGATACGCAGTATTTT. The chain uses TRBV4-2 and TRBJ2-3, with 11 bases that match TRBD2. CDR1 is LGHNA, CDR2 YNFKEQ, per germline. Trimming at V came to 0 bases and at J to 3 bases, leaving 5 bases not matched to a gene. The CDR3 runs to 17 residues.

V usage is TRBV9 and J usage is TRBJ2-5; 10 bases align to TRBD2. From germline, CDR1 is SGDLS and CDR2 YYNGEE. The CDR3 covers 17 residues. The V segment lost 0 bases and the J segment 5 bases; nucleotides outside the gene matches: 10. The CDR3 DNA is TGTGCCAGCAGCGTAGGAAATAGCGGGAGGACATCGGAGACCCAGTACTTC. It encodes CASSVGNSGRTSETQYF.

This chain joins TRBV5-4 and TRBJ2-3; D is perhaps TRBD1 (5 bases). The CDR3 has 15 residues. V was clipped by 0 bases and J by 3 bases, with 11 bases between them. CDR1 and CDR2 (germline): SGHNT, YYREEE (reference sequence). The CDR3 DNA reads as TGTGCCAGCAGCTTGGAAGGGGCGGTGACAGATACGCAGTATTTT. Amino acid sequence: CASSLEGAVTDTQYF.

The rearrangement uses TRBV5-8 and TRBJ2-5; a weak D match, TRBD2 (6 bases). The germline CDR1 and CDR2 sequences are SGHTS and YDEGEE. The CDR3 loop spans 13 amino acids. Trimming cost V 4 bases and J 5 bases, with 12 bases left between them. The CDR3 DNA sequence: TGTGCCAGCAGCCAGGAGGGCCGGGAGACCCAGTACTTC. Residues: CASSQEGRETQYF.

The J gene is TRBJ2-3, the V gene TRBV19; D possibly corresponds to TRBD2 (6 bases). This CDR3 is built from 15 residues. Trimming pared 4 bases from V and 5 bases from J, leaving 16 bases between. The germline V gene has CDR1 LNHDA and CDR2 SQIVND (reference sequence). In DNA, the CDR3 is TGTGCCAGTAGTACGGTGGGGGGTCCGGTAGATACGCAGTATTTT. Amino acid sequence: CASSTVGGPVDTQYF. Looking up the rest from reference TRBV19 and TRBJ2-3 gives the full variable domain: DGGITQSPKYLFRKEGQNVTLSCEQNLNHDAMYWYRQDPGQGLRLIYYSQIVNDFQKGDIAEGYSVSREKKESFPLTVTSAQKNPTAFYLCASSTVGGPVDTQYFGPGTRLTVL.

This clone was seen a few times. The chain joins TRBV6-5 to TRBJ2-1; 13 bases map to TRBD2. The ends lost 6 bases at V and 2 bases at J; junction bases unmatched: 1. The CDR3 spans 15 residues. Germline V gives CDR1 MNHEY, CDR2 SVGAGI. This CDR3 is CASRLAGGPYNEQFF. DNA for the CDR3: TGTGCCAGCAGACTAGCGGGGGGGCCCTACAATGAGCAGTTCTTC.

In its sample, this clone was seen a few times. The rearrangement joins TRBV18 to TRBJ1-5, with a weak D call TRBD1 (6 bases). Trimming removed 3 bases from V and 0 bases from J, with 12 bases in between. Germline values: CDR1 KGHSH, CDR2 LQKENI. This CDR3 is built from 16 residues. CDR3 nucleotides: TGTGCCAGCTCACCGACAGGTAGAAATAGCAATCAGCCCCAGCATTTT. Residues: CASSPTGRNSNQPQHF.

The chain couples TRBV5-8 to TRBJ1-1, with D tentatively TRBD1 (5 bases). V lost 4 bases and J 0 bases, leaving 19 bases between the germline ends. In germline, CDR1 is SGHTS, CDR2 YDEGEE. CDR3 length: 17 residues. In nucleotides, the CDR3 is TGTGCCAGCAGCCCCCACGGGGGTGCCATGTTGAACACTGAAGCTTTCTTT. It is translated as CASSPHGGAMLNTEAFF.

A single count supports this clone. V gene TRBV11-2 combines with J gene TRBJ2-5; perhaps TRBD1 as D (6 bases). This CDR3 spans 15 amino acids. V was trimmed by 1 base and J by 4 bases, leaving 13 bases between them. Germline CDR1 SGHAT, CDR2 FQNNGV. CDR3 in DNA: TGTGCCAGCAGCTTAGGGTTACCCAGGGGAGAGACCCAGTACTTC. It encodes CASSLGLPRGETQYF.

The rearrangement uses TRBV18 and TRBJ2-7, with TRBD2 identical over 9 bases. CDR3 size: 15 residues. Trimming at V came to 3 bases and at J to 4 bases, leaving 7 bases not matched to a gene. Per the germline V gene, CDR1 is KGHSH and CDR2 is LQKENI. CDR3 sequence: CASSPTGTSIYEQYF. In DNA form, the CDR3 reads TGTGCCAGCTCACCCACCGGGACTAGCATATACGAGCAGTACTTC.

The table lists this clone with a count of one. This rearrangement joins TRBV2 to TRBJ2-7; 10 positions agree with TRBD2. Germline assignment: CDR1 SNHLY and CDR2 FYNNEI. The V gene end was trimmed by 2 bases and the J gene end by 1 base; junction bases not matched to a gene: 2. The CDR3 has 15 amino acids. The DNA for the CDR3 is TGTGCCAGCAGTGAACGTAGCGGGGGGTCCTACGAGCAGTACTTC. Its translation: CASSERSGGSYEQYF.

The V and J genes are TRBV30 and TRBJ2-3; possibly TRBD2 for D (5 bases). Germline CDR1 is GTSNPN and CDR2 is SVGIG (reference sequence). The V and J ends lost 1 base and 1 base respectively, with 9 bases between them. The CDR3 is 14 residues long. Here the CDR3 reads CAWSGGMGTDTQYF. CDR3 in DNA: TGTGCCTGGAGTGGAGGGATGGGCACAGATACGCAGTATTTT.

The gene calls are TRBV27 and TRBJ2-7; TRBD2 is a possible D gene (5 bases). This CDR3 is built from 13 residues. Looked up from germline, CDR1 is MNHEY and CDR2 is SMNVEV (reference sequence). Trimming pared 9 bases from V and 6 bases from J, leaving 18 bases between. As DNA, the CDR3 is TGTGCCAGTACAGACGGAGGCTGGAGCGAGCAGTACTTC. It codes for CASTDGGWSEQYF.

The gene calls are TRBV7-2 and TRBJ2-6; TRBD2 might be the D (6 bases). Germline CDR1 reads SGHTA; CDR2 reads FQGNSA. Deletions cut 7 bases from V and 1 base from J, with 11 bases between. CDR3 length: 15 residues. DNA for the CDR3: TGTGCCAGCACCAGGGAGGCATCTGGGGCCAACGTCCTGACTTTC. It codes for CASTREASGANVLTF.

The chain has TRBV6-5 and TRBJ2-2, with TRBD1 identical over 10 bases. From germline, CDR1 is MNHEY and CDR2 SVGAGI. Germline trimming cut 6 bases from V and 3 bases from J; bases unmatched to any gene: 1. This CDR3 is 14 amino acids long. DNA for the CDR3: TGTGCCAGCAGGGGACAGGGGTACACCGGGGAGCTGTTTTTT. Residues: CASRGQGYTGELFF.

On this clone itself: The junction and the germline gene differ at one end; a read error may be behind it. The rearrangement joins TRBV13 to TRBJ2-1; a weak D match, TRBD1 (7 bases). Germline V gene lookup returns CDR1 PRHDT and CDR2 FYEKMQ (reference sequence). This CDR3 region has 15 residues. The CDR3 coding sequence is TGTGCCAGCAGTTTAGGTGGAGGGGGCTTCGATGAGCAGTTCTTC. Translating it yields CASSLGGGGFDEQFF.

The chain combines TRBV9 with TRBJ2-7; maybe TRBD2 (6 bases). CDR3 size: 15 residues. Germline CDR1 reads SGDLS; CDR2 reads YYNGEE. The germline V and J ends were trimmed by 4 bases and 2 bases, with 16 bases remaining between them. The CDR3 reads CASSSTRGPTYEQYF. Written as DNA, the CDR3 is TGTGCCAGCAGCTCGACGCGGGGACCCACCTACGAGCAGTACTTC.

There are a few counts of this clone. The genes are TRBV2 and TRBJ2-1, with 11 nucleotides matching TRBD2. The CDR3 length is 16 residues. CDR1 SNHLY and CDR2 FYNNEI come from the germline V gene. The V gene end was trimmed by 4 bases and the J gene end by 7 bases; junction bases not matched to a gene: 9. This CDR3 reads CASSGGSGRAGNEQFF. The CDR3 DNA sequence: TGTGCCAGCAGTGGGGGTAGCGGGAGGGCCGGGAATGAGCAGTTCTTC. The entire variable domain, with the rest obtained from reference TRBV2 and TRBJ2-1, is as follows: EPEVTQTPSHQVTQMGQEVILRCVPISNHLYFYWYRQILGQKVEFLVSFYNNEISEKSEIFDDQFSVERPDGSNFTLKIRSTKLEDSAMYFCASSGGSGRAGNEQFFGPGTRLTVL.

The chain carries TRBV19 and TRBJ2-3; TRBD2 matches 15 bases. Germline V gene data show CDR1 as LNHDA and CDR2 as SQIVND (reference sequence). J gave up 6 bases and V 8 bases, and 9 bases lay outside the gene matches. CDR3 length equals 16 residues. The CDR3: CASAMPGLAGGDTQYF. CDR3 nucleotide sequence: TGTGCCAGTGCAATGCCGGGACTAGCGGGAGGTGATACGCAGTATTTT.

The J gene is TRBJ2-1, the V gene TRBV29-1, with D possibly TRBD2 on 6 matching bases. The germline CDR1 and CDR2 sequences are SQVTM and ANQGSEA. The CDR3 consists of 12 residues. The V end lost 7 bases, the J end lost 5 bases, and 12 bases lay between the germline ends. The CDR3 here is CSAERVDNEQFF. Here the CDR3 DNA reads TGCAGCGCCGAGCGGGTCGACAATGAGCAGTTCTTC.

V is TRBV14 and J is TRBJ2-2; 7 bases are a match to TRBD1. The trim removed 4 bases at V and 3 bases at J, leaving 11 bases unmatched. Germline assignment: CDR1 SGHDN and CDR2 FVKESK. The CDR3 extends over 17 amino acids. In DNA form, the CDR3 reads TGTGCCAGCAGCCGGATCGTAGGGGACAGTTACACCGGGGAGCTGTTTTTT. This translates into CASSRIVGDSYTGELFF.

The chain uses TRBV28 and TRBJ1-4; the D is unclear. Germline CDR1 is MDHEN and CDR2 is SYDVKM. This CDR3 spans 17 amino acids. Trimming pared 3 bases from V and 7 bases from J, leaving 21 bases between. The CDR3 spells CASSFRGRKLLGEKLFF. The DNA of the CDR3 is TGTGCCAGCAGTTTCAGAGGGCGGAAACTATTAGGTGAAAAACTGTTTTTT.

This clone was observed a handful of times. This sequence joins TRBV7-8 and TRBJ2-3, with D uncertain. Between the trimmed V and J ends, which lost 7 bases and 0 bases, there was a span of 8 bases. In germline, CDR1 is SGHVS, CDR2 FQNEAQ. The CDR3 runs to 13 residues. The CDR3 DNA sequence: TGTGCCAGCATTGCACGGAGCACAGATACGCAGTATTTT. Translation: CASIARSTDTQYF.

The V gene is TRBV27, the J gene TRBJ2-7, with TRBD1 matching 10 bases. The CDR3 has 16 residues. From germline, CDR1 is MNHEY and CDR2 SMNVEV (reference sequence). J was trimmed by 4 bases and V by 4 bases; bases with no gene match: 10. CDR3 loop: CASSSRADRGLYEQYF. CDR3 in DNA: TGTGCCAGCAGTTCTAGGGCCGACAGGGGGCTTTACGAGCAGTACTTC.

V is TRBV5-1 and J is TRBJ2-3; the match to TRBD2 covers 13 bases. Trimming took 2 bases from V and 5 from J; bases not matched to a gene: 5. This CDR3 contains 16 residues. CDR1 and CDR2 from the germline V gene are SGHRS and YFSETQ. CDR3 region: CASSFGLAGAEDTQYF. The CDR3 DNA follows: TGCGCCAGCAGCTTCGGACTAGCGGGAGCTGAAGATACGCAGTATTTT.

Only a few counts were recorded for this clone. The chain couples TRBV4-1 to TRBJ1-5, with 7 bases lining up with TRBD1. The CDR3 sequence is 15 residues long. After removal of 0 bases from V and 2 bases from J, the junction contained 1 base not matched to a gene. Germline V gene lookup returns CDR1 MGHRA and CDR2 YSYEKL. DNA for the CDR3: TGCGCCAGCAGCCAAGAAACAGGGGGCAATCAGCCCCAGCATTTT. It encodes CASSQETGGNQPQHF.

This chain joins TRBV6-5 and TRBJ2-1, with 7 bases fitting TRBD2. This CDR3 contains 14 residues. Germline V gene data show CDR1 as MNHEY and CDR2 as SVGAGI. V gave up 3 bases and J gave up 4 bases; unmatched junction bases: 3. The CDR3 sequence: CASSYTSAYNEQFF. The CDR3 nucleotides read TGTGCCAGCAGTTATACTAGCGCGTACAATGAGCAGTTCTTC.

The chain is built from TRBV6-6 and TRBJ2-2, with TRBD1 matching 7 bases. The junction had 5 bases not matched to a gene; V was cut back by 0 bases and J by 7 bases. The CDR3 contains 15 residues. Germline V gene data show CDR1 as MNHNY and CDR2 as SVGAGI (reference sequence). The CDR3 is CASSYSKTGNGELFF. Here the CDR3 DNA reads TGTGCCAGCAGTTACTCCAAGACAGGGAACGGGGAGCTGTTTTTT.